This record covers a single T cell receptor (beta chain). What it recognizes is unknown. Germline trimming cut 3 bases from V and 4 bases from J; bases unmatched to any gene: 7. The CDR3 contains 15 residues. The germline V gene has CDR1 LNHDA and CDR2 SQIVND (reference sequence). The data derive from a study of a mutant IDH1 vaccine in newly diagnosed glioma. Whole-study context: With temozolomide cycles, or 4-6 weeks after radiotherapy alone, vaccination was started.

Regarding time point: week 35, safety follow-up. The vaccine gave 300 ug of a 20-mer mutant IDH1 peptide subcutaneously per dose. Assay: immunoSEQ multiplex PCR; the TCRdb copy retains only in-frame clones and omits some. The sample carries 40,000 to 45,000 clones, approximately 80% recorded once. J is TRBJ1-1 and V is TRBV19, with 8 bases identical to TRBD1. This TCR derives from a woman aged 50 to 65 with glioma. Here the sequenced sample was PBMCs, taken from a glioma patient whose treatment included an IDH1 peptide vaccine. The CDR3 loop is CASSMGTGGSTEAFF. CDR3 coding DNA: TGTGCCAGTAGTATGGGAACAGGGGGGAGCACTGAAGCTTTCTTT.